The source of this TCR beta chain is a study of cytomegalovirus exposure and HLA in healthy donors. The primer mix had 60 Vbeta and 13 Jbeta primers. Libraries were prepared by immunoSEQ multiplex PCR; TCRdb keeps only in-frame clonotypes and omits some of them. The sample contains 70,000 to 95,000 clones, around 62% of which appear only once. Germline CDR1 is SGDLS and CDR2 is YYNGEE. The CDR3 runs 13 residues. Deletions cut 4 bases from V and 3 bases from J, with 7 bases between. Points from the study as a whole: Most TCR sequences were uncommon, yet certain public TCRs appeared in many donors. One cluster of highly shared sequence variants probably arose as a sequencing artifact.

As concerns this clone: Its antigen is as yet unknown.

Sequencing was done on a sample of PBMCs. The source of this sequence is a woman in her thirties in good health and CMV-seropositive. V and J are TRBV9 and TRBJ2-2; D gene uncertain. The CDR3 DNA reads as TGTGCCAGCAGCTCACGGGACACCGGGGAGCTGTTTTTT. Its protein is CASSSRDTGELFF. Full variable domain (missing parts from reference TRBV9 and TRBJ2-2): DSGVTQTPKHLITATGQRVTLRCSPRSGDLSVYWYQQSLDQGLQFLIQYYNGEERAKGNILERFSAQQFPDLHSELNLSSLELGDSALYFCASSSRDTGELFFGEGSRLTVL.